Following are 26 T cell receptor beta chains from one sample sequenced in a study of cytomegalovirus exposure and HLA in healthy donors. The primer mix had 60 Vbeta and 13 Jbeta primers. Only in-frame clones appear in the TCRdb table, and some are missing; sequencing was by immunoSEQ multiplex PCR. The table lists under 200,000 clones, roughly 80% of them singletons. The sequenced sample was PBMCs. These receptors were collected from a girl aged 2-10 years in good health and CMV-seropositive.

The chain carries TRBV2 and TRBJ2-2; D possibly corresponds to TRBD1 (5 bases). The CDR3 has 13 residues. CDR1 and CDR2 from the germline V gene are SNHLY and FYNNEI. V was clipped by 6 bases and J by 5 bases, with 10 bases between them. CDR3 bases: TGTGCCAGCAGGGGGCGGATTACCGGGGAGCTGTTTTTT. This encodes CASRGRITGELFF. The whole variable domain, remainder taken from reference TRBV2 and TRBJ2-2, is EPEVTQTPSHQVTQMGQEVILRCVPISNHLYFYWYRQILGQKVEFLVSFYNNEISEKSEIFDDQFSVERPDGSNFTLKIRSTKLEDSAMYFCASRGRITGELFFGEGSRLTVL.

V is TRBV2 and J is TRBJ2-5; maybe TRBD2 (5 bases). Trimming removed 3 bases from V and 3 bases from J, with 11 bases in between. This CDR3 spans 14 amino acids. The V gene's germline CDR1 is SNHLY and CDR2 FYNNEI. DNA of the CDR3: TGTGCCAGCAGTGAGAAATTTAGCGAAGAGACCCAGTACTTC. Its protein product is CASSEKFSEETQYF.

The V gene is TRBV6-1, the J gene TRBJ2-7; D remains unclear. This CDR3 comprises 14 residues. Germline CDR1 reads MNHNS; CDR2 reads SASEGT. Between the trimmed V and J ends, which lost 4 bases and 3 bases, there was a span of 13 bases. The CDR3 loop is CASSASESVYEQYF. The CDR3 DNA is TGTGCCAGCAGTGCCTCCGAGTCCGTCTACGAGCAGTACTTC.

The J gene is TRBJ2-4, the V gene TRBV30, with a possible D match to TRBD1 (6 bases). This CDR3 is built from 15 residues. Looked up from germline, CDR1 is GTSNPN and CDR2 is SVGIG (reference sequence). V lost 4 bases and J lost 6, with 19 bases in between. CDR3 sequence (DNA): TGTGCCTGGAACCCACCGCAGGGGCGAAGAAACATTCAGTACTTC. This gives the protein CAWNPPQGRRNIQYF. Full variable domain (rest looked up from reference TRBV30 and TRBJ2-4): SQTIHQWPATLVQPVGSPLSLECTVEGTSNPNLYWYRQAAGRGLQLLFYSVGIGQISSEVPQNLSASRPQDRQFILSSKKLLLSDSGFYLCAWNPPQGRRNIQYFGAGTRLSVL.

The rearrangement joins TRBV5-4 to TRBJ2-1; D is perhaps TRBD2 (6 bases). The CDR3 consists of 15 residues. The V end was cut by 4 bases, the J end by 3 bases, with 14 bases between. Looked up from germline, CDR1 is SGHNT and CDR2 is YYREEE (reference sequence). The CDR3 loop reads CASSPRDSRYNEQFF. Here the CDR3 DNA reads TGTGCCAGCAGCCCCCGGGACTCCCGCTACAATGAGCAGTTCTTC.

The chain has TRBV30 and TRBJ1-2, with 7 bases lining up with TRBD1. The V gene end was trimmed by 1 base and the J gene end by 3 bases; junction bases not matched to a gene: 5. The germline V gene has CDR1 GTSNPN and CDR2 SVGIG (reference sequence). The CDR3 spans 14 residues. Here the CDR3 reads CAWSAGGLDYGYTF. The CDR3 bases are TGTGCCTGGAGTGCAGGGGGATTGGACTATGGCTACACCTTC. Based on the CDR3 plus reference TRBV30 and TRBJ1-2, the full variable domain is SQTIHQWPATLVQPVGSPLSLECTVEGTSNPNLYWYRQAAGRGLQLLFYSVGIGQISSEVPQNLSASRPQDRQFILSSKKLLLSDSGFYLCAWSAGGLDYGYTFGSGTRLTVV.

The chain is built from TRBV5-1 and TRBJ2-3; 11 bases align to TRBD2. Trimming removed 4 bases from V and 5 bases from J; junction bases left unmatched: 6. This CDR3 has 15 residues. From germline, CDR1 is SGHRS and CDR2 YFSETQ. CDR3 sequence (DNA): TGCGCCAGCAGCCGTAGCGGGAGGGTGGGAGATACGCAGTATTTT. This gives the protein CASSRSGRVGDTQYF.

CDR3 bases: TGTGCCAGCAGTTACTCTCCTAGGGGTGAAGCTTTCTTT. Encoded protein: CASSYSPRGEAFF. The chain joins TRBV6-6 to TRBJ1-1; the D gene is possibly TRBD1 (5 bases). Germline CDR1 is MNHNY and CDR2 is SVGAGI (reference sequence). Trimming left V 0 bases short and J 7 bases short, with 9 bases between. CDR3 size: 13 residues.

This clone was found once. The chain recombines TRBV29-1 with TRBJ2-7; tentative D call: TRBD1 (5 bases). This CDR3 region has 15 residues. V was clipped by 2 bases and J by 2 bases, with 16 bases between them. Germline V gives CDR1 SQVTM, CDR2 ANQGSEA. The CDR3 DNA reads TGCAGCGTTGAACTGGGCAGGGCTGGAACCTACGAGCAGTACTTC. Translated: CSVELGRAGTYEQYF.

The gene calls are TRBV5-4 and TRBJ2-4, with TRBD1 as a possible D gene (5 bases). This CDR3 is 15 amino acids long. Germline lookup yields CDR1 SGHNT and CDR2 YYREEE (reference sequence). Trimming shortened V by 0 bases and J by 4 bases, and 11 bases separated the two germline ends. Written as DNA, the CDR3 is TGTGCCAGCAGCTTGGAACACCAGGGAAAAAACATTCAGTACTTC. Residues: CASSLEHQGKNIQYF. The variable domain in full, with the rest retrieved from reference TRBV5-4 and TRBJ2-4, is ETGVTQSPTHLIKTRGQQVTLRCSSQSGHNTVSWYQQALGQGPQFIFQYYREEENGRGNFPPRFSGLQFPNYSSELNVNALELDDSALYLCASSLEHQGKNIQYFGAGTRLSVL.

CDR3: CASIVPGQGNEAFF. CDR3 coding DNA: TGTGCCAGCATTGTCCCGGGACAGGGGAATGAAGCTTTCTTT. The V call is TRBV28, the J call TRBJ1-1; 10 bases are shared with TRBD1. Trimming at V came to 7 bases and at J to 7 bases, leaving 9 bases not matched to a gene. Germline CDR1 and CDR2: MDHEN and SYDVKM. This CDR3 is built from 14 residues. Variable domain in full (rest from reference TRBV28 and TRBJ1-1): DVKVTQSSRYLVKRTGEKVFLECVQDMDHENMFWYRQDPGLGLRLIYFSYDVKMKEKGDIPEGYSVSREKKERFSLILESASTNQTSMYLCASIVPGQGNEAFFGQGTRLTVV.

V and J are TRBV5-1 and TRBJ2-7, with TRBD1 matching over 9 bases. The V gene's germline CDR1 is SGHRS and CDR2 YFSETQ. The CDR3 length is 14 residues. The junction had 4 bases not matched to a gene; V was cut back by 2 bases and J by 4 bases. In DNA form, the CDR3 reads TGCGCCAGCAGCTTCCGGGACAGGGAGTACGAGCAGTACTTC. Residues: CASSFRDREYEQYF.

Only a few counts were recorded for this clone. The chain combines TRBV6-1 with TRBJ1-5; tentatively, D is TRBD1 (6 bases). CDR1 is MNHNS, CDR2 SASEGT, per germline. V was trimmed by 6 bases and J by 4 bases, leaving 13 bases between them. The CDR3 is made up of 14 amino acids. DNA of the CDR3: TGTGCCAGCAGCCTAGGACAGAAAAATCAGCCCCAGCATTTT. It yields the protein CASSLGQKNQPQHF.

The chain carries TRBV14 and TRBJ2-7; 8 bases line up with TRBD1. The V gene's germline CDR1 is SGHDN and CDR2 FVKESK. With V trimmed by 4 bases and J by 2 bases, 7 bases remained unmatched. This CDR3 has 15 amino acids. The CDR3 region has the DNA TGTGCCAGCAGCCTTGCCGGGACAGGTACCTACGAGCAGTACTTC. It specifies CASSLAGTGTYEQYF.

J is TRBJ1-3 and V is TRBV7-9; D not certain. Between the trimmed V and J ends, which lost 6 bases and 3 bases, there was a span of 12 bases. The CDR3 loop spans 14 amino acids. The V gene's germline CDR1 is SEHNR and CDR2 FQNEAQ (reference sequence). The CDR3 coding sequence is TGTGCCAGCAGGCGGAATCGCGGTGGAAACACCATATATTTT. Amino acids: CASRRNRGGNTIYF.

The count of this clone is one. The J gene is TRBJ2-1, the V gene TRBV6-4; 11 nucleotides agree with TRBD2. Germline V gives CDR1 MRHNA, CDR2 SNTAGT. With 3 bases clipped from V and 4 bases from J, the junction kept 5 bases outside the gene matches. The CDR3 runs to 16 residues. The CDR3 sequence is CASSDSGLAAYNEQFF. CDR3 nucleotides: TGTGCCAGCAGTGATTCGGGACTAGCGGCTTACAATGAGCAGTTCTTC.

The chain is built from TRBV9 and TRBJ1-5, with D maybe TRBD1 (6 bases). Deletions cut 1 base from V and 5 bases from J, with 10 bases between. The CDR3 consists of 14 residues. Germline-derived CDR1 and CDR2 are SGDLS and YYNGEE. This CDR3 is CASSVSGAHQPQHF. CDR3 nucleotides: TGTGCCAGCAGCGTATCAGGGGCCCATCAGCCCCAGCATTTT. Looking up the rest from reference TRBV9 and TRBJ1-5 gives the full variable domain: DSGVTQTPKHLITATGQRVTLRCSPRSGDLSVYWYQQSLDQGLQFLIQYYNGEERAKGNILERFSAQQFPDLHSELNLSSLELGDSALYFCASSVSGAHQPQHFGDGTRLSIL.

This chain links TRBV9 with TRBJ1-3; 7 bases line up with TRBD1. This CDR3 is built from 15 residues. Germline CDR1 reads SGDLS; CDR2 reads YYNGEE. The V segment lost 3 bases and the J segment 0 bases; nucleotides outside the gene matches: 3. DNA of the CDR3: TGTGCCAGCAGCGGACAGGGCGTCTCTGGAAACACCATATATTTT. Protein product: CASSGQGVSGNTIYF.

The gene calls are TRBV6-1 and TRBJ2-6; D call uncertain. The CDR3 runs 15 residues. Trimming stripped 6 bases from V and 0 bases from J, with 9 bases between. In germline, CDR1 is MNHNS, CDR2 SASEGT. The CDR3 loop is CASSPDNSGANVLTF. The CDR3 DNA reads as TGTGCCAGCAGCCCCGACAACTCTGGGGCCAACGTCCTGACTTTC.

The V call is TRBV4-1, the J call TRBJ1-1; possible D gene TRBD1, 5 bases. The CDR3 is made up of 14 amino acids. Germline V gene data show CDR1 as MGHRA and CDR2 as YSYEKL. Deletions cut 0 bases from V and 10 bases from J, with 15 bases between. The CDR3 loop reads CASSQDSGRDRAFF. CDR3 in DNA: TGCGCCAGCAGCCAAGATTCAGGGAGGGATCGAGCTTTCTTT.

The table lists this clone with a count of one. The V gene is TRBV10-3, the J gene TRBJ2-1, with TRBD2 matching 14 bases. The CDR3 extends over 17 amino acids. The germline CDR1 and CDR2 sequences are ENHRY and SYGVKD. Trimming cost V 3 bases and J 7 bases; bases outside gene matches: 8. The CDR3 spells CAISEKSGTSGSNEQFF. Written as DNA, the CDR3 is TGTGCCATCAGTGAAAAATCCGGGACTAGCGGGAGTAATGAGCAGTTCTTC.

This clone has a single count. This CDR3 is CASSQLNRGAQDGYTF. CDR3 DNA: TGCGCCAGCAGCCAATTGAACAGGGGCGCCCAGGATGGCTACACCTTC. This rearrangement joins TRBV5-1 to TRBJ1-2; 7 bases are a match to TRBD1. Germline CDR1 is SGHRS and CDR2 is YFSETQ. The V gene end was trimmed by 4 bases and the J gene end by 6 bases; junction bases not matched to a gene: 15. The length of the CDR3 is 16 residues.

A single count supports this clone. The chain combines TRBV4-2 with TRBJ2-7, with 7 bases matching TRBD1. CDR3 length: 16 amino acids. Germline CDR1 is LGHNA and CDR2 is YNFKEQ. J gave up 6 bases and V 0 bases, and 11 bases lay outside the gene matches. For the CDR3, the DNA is TGTGCCAGCAGCCAAGAGAGCTATGCAGGGGGATCCGAGCAGTACTTC. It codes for CASSQESYAGGSEQYF.

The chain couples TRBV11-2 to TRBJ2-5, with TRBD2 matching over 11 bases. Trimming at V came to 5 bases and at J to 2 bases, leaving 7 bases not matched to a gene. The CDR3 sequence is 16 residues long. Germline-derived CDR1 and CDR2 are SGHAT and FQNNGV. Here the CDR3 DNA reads TGTGCCAGCAGCCGTACTAGCGGGAGCCCTCAAGAGACCCAGTACTTC. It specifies CASSRTSGSPQETQYF.

This CDR3 reads CASSLSRGNTEAFF. CDR3 DNA: TGTGCCAGCAGCTTGTCTCGGGGGAACACTGAAGCTTTCTTT. The chain recombines TRBV5-4 with TRBJ1-1; D is uncertain. The CDR3 runs 14 residues. Trimming pared 1 base from V and 1 base from J, leaving 8 bases between. From germline, CDR1 is SGHNT and CDR2 YYREEE (reference sequence). The full variable domain, rest sourced from reference TRBV5-4 and TRBJ1-1, is ETGVTQSPTHLIKTRGQQVTLRCSSQSGHNTVSWYQQALGQGPQFIFQYYREEENGRGNFPPRFSGLQFPNYSSELNVNALELDDSALYLCASSLSRGNTEAFFGQGTRLTVV.

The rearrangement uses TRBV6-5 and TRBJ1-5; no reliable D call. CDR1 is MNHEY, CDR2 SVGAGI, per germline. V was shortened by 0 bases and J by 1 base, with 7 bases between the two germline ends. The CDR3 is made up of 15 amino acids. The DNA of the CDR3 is TGTGCCAGCAGTTACTCGCGGTGGAGCAATCAGCCCCAGCATTTT. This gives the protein CASSYSRWSNQPQHF.